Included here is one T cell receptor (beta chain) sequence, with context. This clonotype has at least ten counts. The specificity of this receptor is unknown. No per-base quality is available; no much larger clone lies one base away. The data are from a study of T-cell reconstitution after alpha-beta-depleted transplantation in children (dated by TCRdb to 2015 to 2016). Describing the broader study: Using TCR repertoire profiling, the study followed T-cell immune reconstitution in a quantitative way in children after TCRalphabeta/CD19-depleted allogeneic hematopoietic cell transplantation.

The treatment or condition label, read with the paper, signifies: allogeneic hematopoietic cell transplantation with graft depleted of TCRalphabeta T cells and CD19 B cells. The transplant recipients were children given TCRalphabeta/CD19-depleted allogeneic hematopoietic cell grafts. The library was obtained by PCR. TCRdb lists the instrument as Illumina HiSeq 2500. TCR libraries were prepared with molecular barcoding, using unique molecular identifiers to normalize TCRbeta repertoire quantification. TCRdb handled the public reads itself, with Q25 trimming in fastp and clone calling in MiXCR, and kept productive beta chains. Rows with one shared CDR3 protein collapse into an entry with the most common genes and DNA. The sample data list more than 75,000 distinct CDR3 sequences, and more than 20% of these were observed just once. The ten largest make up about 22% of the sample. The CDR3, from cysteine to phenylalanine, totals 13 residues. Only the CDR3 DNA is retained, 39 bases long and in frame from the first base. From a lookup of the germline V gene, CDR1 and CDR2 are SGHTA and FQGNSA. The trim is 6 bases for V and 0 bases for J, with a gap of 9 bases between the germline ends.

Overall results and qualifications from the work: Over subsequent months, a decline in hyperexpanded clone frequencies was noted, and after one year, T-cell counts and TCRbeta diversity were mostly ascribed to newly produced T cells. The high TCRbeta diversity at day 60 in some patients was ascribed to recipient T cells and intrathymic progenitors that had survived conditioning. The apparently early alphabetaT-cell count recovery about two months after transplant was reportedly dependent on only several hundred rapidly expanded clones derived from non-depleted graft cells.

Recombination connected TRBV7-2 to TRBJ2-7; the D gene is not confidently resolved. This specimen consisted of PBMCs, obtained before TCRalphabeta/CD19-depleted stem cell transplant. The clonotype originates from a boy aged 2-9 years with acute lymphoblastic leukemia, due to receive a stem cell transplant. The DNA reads TGTGCCAGCAGGCGGTATGGCTCCTACGAGCAGTACTTC. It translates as CASRRYGSYEQYF.